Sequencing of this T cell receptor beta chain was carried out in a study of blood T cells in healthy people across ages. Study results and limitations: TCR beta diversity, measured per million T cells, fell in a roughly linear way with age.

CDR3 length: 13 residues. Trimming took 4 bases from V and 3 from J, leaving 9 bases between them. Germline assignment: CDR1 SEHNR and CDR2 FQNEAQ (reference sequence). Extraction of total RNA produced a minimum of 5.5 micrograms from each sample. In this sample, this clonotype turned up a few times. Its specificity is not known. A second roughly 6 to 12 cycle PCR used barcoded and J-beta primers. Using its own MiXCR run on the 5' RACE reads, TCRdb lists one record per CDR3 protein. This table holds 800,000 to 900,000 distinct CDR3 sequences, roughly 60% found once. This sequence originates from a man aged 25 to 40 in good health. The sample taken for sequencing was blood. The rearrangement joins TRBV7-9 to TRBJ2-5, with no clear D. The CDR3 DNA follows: TGTGCCAGCAGCTCGTCGGCAGAAGAGACCCAGTACTTC. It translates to CASSSSAEETQYF.